This entry features one T cell receptor (beta chain) sequence. This record belongs to a study of blood T cell repertoires in COVID-19. The V end lost 0 bases, the J end lost 3 bases, and 9 bases lay between the germline ends. Germline values: CDR1 SGDLS, CDR2 YYNGEE. This CDR3 has 14 residues. TCRdb's table, derived via immunoSEQ multiplex PCR, lists solely in-frame clones and lacks some. Counted here are hundreds of thousands of clones, almost 90% occurring once; the ten biggest clones make up approximately 4.5%. What was sequenced was PBMCs or T cells enriched from blood (not recorded which). The source is a woman aged 18-30 years with acute COVID-19. The V call is TRBV9, the J call TRBJ2-5; a weak D match, TRBD2 (5 bases). CDR3 coding DNA: TGTGCCAGCAGCGTAGCTACGGGGAAAGAGACCCAGTACTTC. This translates into CASSVATGKETQYF.